These T cell receptor beta chains were read from a single sample in a study of beta chain features in type 1 diabetes. Clones were read by immunoSEQ multiplex PCR, and TCRdb kept only the in-frame ones, dropping some. The sample consists of some 150,000 clones, 9.7% of them appearing once. Sequenced material: central memory CD4+ T cells from blood. The receptors here all came from a woman between 40 and 55 years old in good health. The CDR3 runs from the conserved cysteine through the conserved F or W. D genes are given only for firm matches. The size field is filled for only some rows; it gives once, few, many or a size class.

D gene	V gene	J gene	clone size	CDR3 DNA	CDR3 protein
TRBD2	TRBV19	TRBJ2-3	few	TGTGCCAGTAGGAACCTGGGGCGGGGGGACACAGATACGCAGTATTTT	CASRNLGRGDTDTQYF
TRBD1	TRBV5-6	TRBJ2-7	-	TGTGCCAGCAGTCATGAGGGACAGAGCAGCTCCTACGAGCAGTACTTC	CASSHEGQSSSYEQYF
TRBD2	TRBV10-3	TRBJ2-1	few	TGTGCCATCAGTACGGCGGGGGGGCCGGAGGTTGAGCAGTTCTTC	CAISTAGGPEVEQFF
-	TRBV7-2	TRBJ1-1	-	TGTGCCAGCAGCGGGGGCCTACCCCCCACTGAAGCTTTCTTT	CASSGGLPPTEAFF
-	TRBV10-3	TRBJ1-6	-	TGTGCCATCAGGAAAAAACTTACGGGGGAGGGGAGTGATTCACCCCTCCACTTT	CAIRKKLTGEGSDSPLHF
-	TRBV6-5	TRBJ2-1	few	TGTGCCAGCAGTTACGGTCCCCGCGTGAATGAGCAGTTCTTC	CASSYGPRVNEQFF
-	TRBV5-1	TRBJ2-4	few	TGCGCCAGCAGCCCGGGGGGCAGGACCCATCTTCAAAACATTCAGTACTTC	CASSPGGRTHLQNIQYF
TRBD1	TRBV7-2	TRBJ1-1	-	TGTGCCAGCAGCTGGACAGGGGTCACTGAAGCTTTCTTT	CASSWTGVTEAFF
TRBD2	TRBV6-6	TRBJ2-3	few	TGTGCCACCAGTAGCGGGGGCGGGGCAGGGGCGCAGTATTTT	CATSSGGGAGAQYF
-	TRBV2	TRBJ2-1	few	TGTGCCAGCTCCCTTGATGAGCAGTTCTTC	CASSLDEQFF
TRBD1	TRBV7-9	TRBJ1-2	few	TGTGCCAGCAGCTTAGGACAGGGGAGCTATGGCTACACCTTC	CASSLGQGSYGYTF
TRBD1	TRBV4-3	TRBJ1-1	few	TGCGCCAGCAGCCCTACAGGGGGCGCCCTGGATGAAGCTTTCTTT	CASSPTGGALDEAFF
TRBD2	TRBV15	TRBJ2-5	few	TGTGCCACCAGCAGTACCGGGGGGGCTCAAGAGACCCAGTACTTC	CATSSTGGAQETQYF
-	TRBV2	TRBJ2-7	-	TGTGCCAGCAGGAACCAGGGTAGGACCTACGAGCAGTACTTC	CASRNQGRTYEQYF
TRBD1	TRBV11-3	TRBJ1-1	-	TGTGCCAGCAGCTTAGACTTCGGACAGGGGAGCACTGAAGCTTTCTTT	CASSLDFGQGSTEAFF
-	TRBV6-1	TRBJ1-2	-	TGTGCCAGCATGAAGCTGGGGGGAGCCTATGGCTACACCTTC	CASMKLGGAYGYTF
TRBD2	TRBV7-2	TRBJ2-2	few	TGTGCCAGCAGCTTAGGGATTAGCGGGGGGAACACCGGGGAGCTGTTTTTT	CASSLGISGGNTGELFF
-	TRBV7-2	TRBJ2-4	few	TGTGCCAGCAGCACGAGGACAGTGGGCAAAAACATTCAGTACTTC	CASSTRTVGKNIQYF
-	TRBV4-3	TRBJ2-6	-	TGCGCCAGCAGCCAAGATGCGGGGAGCGGGGCCAACGTCCTGACTTTC	CASSQDAGSGANVLTF
-	TRBV7-9	TRBJ1-1	-	TGTGCCAGCAGCTTAGTCGGCGGTGCTGAAGCTTTCTTT	CASSLVGGAEAFF
TRBD2	TRBV5-1	TRBJ2-7	-	TGCGCCAGCAGCTTGGCCGGCGGGGGGGCGGGCGAGCAGTACTTC	CASSLAGGGAGEQYF
TRBD1	TRBV29-1	TRBJ1-3	many	TGCAGCGTTTGGGACAGGGCGGATGGAAACACCATATATTTT	CSVWDRADGNTIYF
-	TRBV10-3	TRBJ1-1	many	TGTGCCATCAGTGAAAACTTTGAGGGAACTGAAGCTTTCTTT	CAISENFEGTEAFF
-	TRBV6-5	TRBJ2-5	-	TGTGCCAGCAGTTCCCTGGAGGGGCCTCAGGGGACCCAGTACTTC	CASSSLEGPQGTQYF
-	TRBV5-4	TRBJ2-7	-	TGTGCCAGCAGTCGACCGGGGGACTACGAGCAGTACTTC	CASSRPGDYEQYF
TRBD2	TRBV27	TRBJ2-1	-	TGTGCCAGCAGGCTAAAAGCGGGGGGCGGGTTCGGTGAGCAGTTCTTC	CASRLKAGGGFGEQFF
-	TRBV27	TRBJ2-7	few	TGTGCCAGCACGGCAGGGAACTCCTACGAGCAGTACTTC	CASTAGNSYEQYF
TRBD2	TRBV18	TRBJ2-7	many	TGTGCCAGCTCACGAGCGGGGCCGACGGGAGAGCAGTACTTC	CASSRAGPTGEQYF
-	TRBV5-6	TRBJ1-1	few	TGTGCCAGCAGCCCAGGACGGTCCCGGGGTACTGAAGCTTTCTTT	CASSPGRSRGTEAFF
-	TRBV7-2	TRBJ1-1	-	TGTGCCAGCAGCTTAGGTCGGGTGAACACTGAAGCTTTCTTT	CASSLGRVNTEAFF
-	TRBV28	TRBJ2-7	few	TGTGCCAGCATCGACTCAGGGTCCGAGCAGTACTTC	CASIDSGSEQYF
TRBD1	TRBV7-7	TRBJ2-7	few	TGTGCCAGCAGCCCGGACAGGGAACACGAGCAGTACTTC	CASSPDREHEQYF
-	TRBV18	TRBJ2-5	many	TGTGCCAGCTCACCGGGGGCCGTGGTCCAGTACTTC	CASSPGAVVQYF
TRBD1	TRBV5-1	TRBJ2-3	few	TGCGCCAGCAGCCGAACTACAGGGGGAGATACGCAGTATTTT	CASSRTTGGDTQYF
TRBD1	TRBV18	TRBJ2-7	few	TGTGCCAGCTCACCCGGACAGGGGCGCGAGGGGGACGAGCAGTACTTC	CASSPGQGREGDEQYF
TRBD2	TRBV11-2	TRBJ2-7	few	TGTGCCAGCAGCTTAGTTGGGGAGGGACGATACGAGCAGTACTTC	CASSLVGEGRYEQYF
-	TRBV11-2	TRBJ2-5	few	TGTGCCAGCAGCTTGAACTCGGGTGGGGCAGTAGAGACCCAGTACTTC	CASSLNSGGAVETQYF
TRBD2	TRBV9	TRBJ2-4	many	TGTGCCAGCAGCGCCGGGACTAGCGGAAACATTCAGTACTTC	CASSAGTSGNIQYF
-	TRBV7-9	TRBJ2-2	few	TGTGCCAGCAGCTTAGCGGGGCAGACGAACACCGGGGAGCTGTTTTTT	CASSLAGQTNTGELFF
TRBD1	TRBV19	TRBJ1-5	-	TGTGCCAGTAGTATAGACTCCTCGACAGGGTCAGGTCAGCCCCAGCATTTT	CASSIDSSTGSGQPQHF
-	TRBV9	TRBJ1-3	-	TGTGCCAGAACAGTAGTCTCTGGAAACACCATATATTTT	CARTVVSGNTIYF
-	TRBV20-1	TRBJ2-1	-	TGCAGTGCCCGCGGGAATGAGCGGCAGTTCTTC	CSARGNERQFF
TRBD2	TRBV6-1	TRBJ2-5	-	TGTGCCAGCAGTGTTAGCGGGGTGATCCAAGAGACCCAGTACTTC	CASSVSGVIQETQYF
TRBD1	TRBV5-1	TRBJ2-1	-	TGCGCCAGCAGCTCGGACAGGACCAATGAGCAGTTCTTC	CASSSDRTNEQFF
TRBD1	TRBV9	TRBJ2-2	many	TGTGCCAGCAGCGCTCAGGGACAGGGTAACACCGGGGAGCTGTTTTTT	CASSAQGQGNTGELFF
TRBD2	TRBV11-3	TRBJ2-1	few	TGTGCCAGCAGCTTAACTAGCGGCTACAATGAGCAGTTCTTC	CASSLTSGYNEQFF